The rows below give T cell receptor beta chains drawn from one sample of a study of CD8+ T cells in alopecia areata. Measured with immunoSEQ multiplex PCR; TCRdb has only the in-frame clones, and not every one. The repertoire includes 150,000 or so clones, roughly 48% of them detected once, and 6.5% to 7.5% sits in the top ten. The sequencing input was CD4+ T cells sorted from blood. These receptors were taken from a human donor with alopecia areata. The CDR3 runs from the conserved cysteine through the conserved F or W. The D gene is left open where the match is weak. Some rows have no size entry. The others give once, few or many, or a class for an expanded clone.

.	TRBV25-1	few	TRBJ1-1	CASSDRRFTEAFF	TGTGCCAGCAGTGACCGCCGGTTCACTGAAGCTTTCTTT
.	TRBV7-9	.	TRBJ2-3	CASQSTDTQYF	TGTGCCAGCCAAAGCACAGATACGCAGTATTTT
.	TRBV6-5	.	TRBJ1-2	CASSSAAGWAYGYTF	TGTGCCAGCAGTTCCGCGGCAGGCTGGGCCTATGGCTACACCTTC
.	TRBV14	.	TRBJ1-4	CASSPQPSRELFF	TGTGCCAGCAGCCCCCAACCCTCAAGGGAACTGTTTTTT
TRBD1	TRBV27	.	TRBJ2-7	CASSRGQAAYEQYF	TGTGCCAGCAGCCGAGGACAGGCAGCCTACGAGCAGTACTTC
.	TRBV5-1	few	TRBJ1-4	CASSLAGSPNEKLFF	TGCGCCAGCAGCCTAGCGGGATCGCCTAATGAAAAACTGTTTTTT
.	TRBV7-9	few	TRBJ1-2	CASSLAGEYGYTF	TGTGCCAGCAGCTTAGCCGGCGAGTATGGCTACACCTTC
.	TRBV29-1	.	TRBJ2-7	CSVERPGPSGEQYF	TGCAGCGTTGAACGGCCAGGGCCATCGGGGGAGCAGTACTTC
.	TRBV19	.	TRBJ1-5	CASSPGLNQPQHF	TGTGCCAGTAGCCCGGGGCTCAATCAGCCCCAGCATTTT
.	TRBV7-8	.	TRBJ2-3	CASSLHPGQGQDTQYF	TGTGCCAGCAGCCTCCACCCGGGGCAGGGTCAAGATACGCAGTATTTT
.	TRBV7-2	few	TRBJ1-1	CASSFTSSDTEAFF	TGTGCCAGCAGCTTCACCTCCAGTGACACTGAAGCTTTCTTT
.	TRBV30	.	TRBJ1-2	CARGRGLLNYGYTF	TGTGCCCGTGGTAGGGGACTTCTTAACTATGGCTACACCTTC
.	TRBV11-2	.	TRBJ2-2	CASSFRDSYTGELFF	TGTGCCAGCAGCTTCCGTGACTCCTACACCGGGGAGCTGTTTTTT
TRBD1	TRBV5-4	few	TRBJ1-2	CASSLQGGANYGYTF	TGTGCCAGCAGCTTGCAGGGGGGAGCCAACTATGGCTACACCTTC
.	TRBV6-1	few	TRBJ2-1	CASEGSEQFF	TGTGCCAGCGAGGGCAGTGAGCAGTTCTTC
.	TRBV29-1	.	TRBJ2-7	CSVGDPYEQYF	TGCAGCGTTGGAGACCCCTACGAGCAGTACTTC
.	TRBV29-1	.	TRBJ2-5	CSVGAGPLQETQYF	TGCAGCGTTGGGGCGGGACCGCTCCAAGAGACCCAGTACTTC
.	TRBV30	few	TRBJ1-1	CAWSARALRGDTEAFF	TGTGCCTGGAGTGCCCGCGCCCTGCGGGGGGACACTGAAGCTTTCTTT
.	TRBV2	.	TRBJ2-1	CASSVPRNEQFF	TGTGCCAGCAGTGTCCCTAGGAATGAGCAGTTCTTC
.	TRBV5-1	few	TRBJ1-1	CASSLGTTEAFF	TGCGCCAGCAGCTTGGGCACCACTGAAGCTTTCTTT
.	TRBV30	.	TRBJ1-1	CAWSSSEAFF	TGTGCCTGGTCCTCGAGTGAAGCTTTCTTT
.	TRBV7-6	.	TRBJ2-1	CASSPTALGKEQFF	TGTGCCAGCAGCCCCACCGCCCTGGGCAAAGAGCAGTTCTTC
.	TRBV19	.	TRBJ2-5	CASSIVAAGGETQYF	TGTGCCAGTAGTATTGTAGCCGCCGGCGGAGAGACCCAGTACTTC
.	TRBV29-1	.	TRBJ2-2	CSVGHPNTGELFF	TGCAGCGTTGGACATCCGAACACCGGGGAGCTGTTTTTT
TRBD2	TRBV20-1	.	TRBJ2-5	CSASSGKTQYF	TGCAGTGCTTCTAGCGGGAAGACCCAGTACTTC
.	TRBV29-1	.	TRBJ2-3	CSVEALQEGPDTQYF	TGCAGCGTTGAAGCGTTACAGGAGGGACCAGATACGCAGTATTTT
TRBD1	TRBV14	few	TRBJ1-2	CASSPGTGLHGYTF	TGTGCCAGCAGCCCGGGGACAGGGCTCCATGGCTACACCTTC
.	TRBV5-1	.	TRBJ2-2	CASSEGAGGELFF	TGCGCCAGCAGCGAGGGTGCGGGCGGGGAGCTGTTTTTT
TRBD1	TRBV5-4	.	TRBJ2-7	CASSLPTGQGSYEQYF	TGTGCCAGCAGCCTACCGACAGGACAGGGGTCCTACGAGCAGTACTTC
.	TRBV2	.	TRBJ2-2	CASSEAPLGAGELFF	TGTGCCAGCAGTGAAGCTCCCCTAGGGGCCGGGGAGCTGTTTTTT
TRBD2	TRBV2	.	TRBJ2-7	CASSWTSSGMDYEQYF	TGTGCCAGCAGTTGGACTAGCAGCGGGATGGATTACGAGCAGTACTTC
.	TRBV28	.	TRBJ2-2	CASTATRATGELFF	TGTGCCAGCACGGCGACTAGGGCGACCGGGGAGCTGTTTTTT
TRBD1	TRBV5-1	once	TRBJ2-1	CASSPLRAGTGNYNEQFF	TGCGCCAGCAGCCCCCTCAGGGCAGGGACAGGCAATTACAATGAGCAGTTCTTC
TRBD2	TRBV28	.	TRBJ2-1	CASSSGTSGRHEQFF	TGTGCCAGCAGTTCCGGGACTAGCGGGAGACATGAGCAGTTCTTC
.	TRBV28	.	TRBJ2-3	CASYTRAPDTDTQYF	TGTGCCAGCTATACTAGAGCCCCCGACACAGATACGCAGTATTTT
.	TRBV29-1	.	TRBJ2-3	CSARGASTDTQYF	TGCAGCGCCCGGGGGGCATCCACAGATACGCAGTATTTT
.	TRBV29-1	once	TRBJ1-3	CSVEEGTGNTIYF	TGCAGCGTTGAGGAGGGAACTGGAAACACCATATATTTT
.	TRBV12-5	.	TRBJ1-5	CASGFDYGPQHF	TGTGCTAGTGGTTTCGACTACGGCCCCCAGCATTTT
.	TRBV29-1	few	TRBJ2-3	CSVAVSKRDTQYF	TGCAGCGTTGCGGTCAGTAAACGGGATACGCAGTATTTT
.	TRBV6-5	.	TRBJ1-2	CASSDRSVNYGYTF	TGTGCCAGCAGCGACCGGTCCGTTAACTATGGCTACACCTTC
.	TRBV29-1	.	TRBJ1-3	CSVAGLNSGNTIYF	TGCAGCGTTGCCGGACTGAACTCTGGAAACACCATATATTTT
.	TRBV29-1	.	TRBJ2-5	CSVEGRQYQETQYF	TGCAGCGTTGAAGGGAGGCAGTACCAAGAGACCCAGTACTTC
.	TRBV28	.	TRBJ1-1	CASRLGGVYTEAFF	TGTGCCAGCAGGCTAGGCGGGGTATACACTGAAGCTTTCTTT
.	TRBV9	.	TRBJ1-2	CASSVGLGESYGYTF	TGTGCCAGCAGCGTAGGGCTGGGAGAAAGCTATGGCTACACCTTC
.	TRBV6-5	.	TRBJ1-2	CATLESGYTF	TGTGCAACCCTCGAGTCCGGCTACACCTTC
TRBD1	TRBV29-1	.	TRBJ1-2	CSAGTGDGYTF	TGCAGCGCCGGGACAGGAGATGGCTACACCTTC
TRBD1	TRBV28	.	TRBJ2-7	CASSLGRGLYEQYF	TGTGCCAGCAGTTTGGGCAGGGGGCTATACGAGCAGTACTTC
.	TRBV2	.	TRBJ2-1	CASSQTRGEQFF	TGTGCCAGCAGTCAGACTAGGGGTGAGCAGTTCTTC
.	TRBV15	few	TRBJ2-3	CATSRGNTDTQYF	TGTGCCACCAGCCGCGGGAACACAGATACGCAGTATTTT
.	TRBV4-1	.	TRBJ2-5	CASSQDMILLDGFLEETQYF	TGCGCCAGCAGCCAAGACATGATACTCCTAGACGGGTTTTTAGAAGAGACCCAGTACTTC
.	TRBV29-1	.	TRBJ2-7	CSGTAGDSYEQYF	TGCTCTGGTACGGCAGGAGACTCCTACGAGCAGTACTTC
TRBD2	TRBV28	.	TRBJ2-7	CASSLFREGADF	TGTGCCAGCAGTTTATTCCGGGAGGGAGCGGACTTC
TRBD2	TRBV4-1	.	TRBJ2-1	CASSQELAGANEQFF	TGCGCCAGCAGCCAAGAACTAGCGGGAGCCAATGAGCAGTTCTTC
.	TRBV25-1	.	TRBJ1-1	CASWGLNTEAFF	TGTGCCAGCTGGGGGTTGAACACTGAAGCTTTCTTT
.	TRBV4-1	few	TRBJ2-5	CASSQDQGPGFDQETQYF	TGCGCCAGCAGCCAAGATCAAGGACCTGGGTTTGACCAAGAGACCCAGTACTTC
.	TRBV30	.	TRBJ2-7	CACLGGAEQYF	TGTGCCTGTCTTGGGGGAGCCGAGCAGTACTTC
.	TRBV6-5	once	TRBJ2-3	CASSYGATRTDTQYF	TGTGCCAGCAGTTACGGGGCTACCCGCACAGATACGCAGTATTTT
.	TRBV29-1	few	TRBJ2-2	CSAGENTGELFF	TGCAGCGCGGGGGAGAACACCGGGGAGCTGTTTTTT
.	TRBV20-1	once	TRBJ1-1	CSLPLDTEAFF	TGCAGTTTGCCATTGGATACTGAAGCTTTCTTT
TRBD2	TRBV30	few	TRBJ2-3	CAWSVGVAGGADTQYF	TGTGCCTGGAGTGTAGGGGTAGCGGGAGGAGCAGATACGCAGTATTTT